This TCR beta chain derives from a study of blood T cell repertoires in COVID-19 (dated by TCRdb to 2018 to 2020). Study-level background: The collaborator samples originated in the United States, Italy and Spain and spanned the acute and convalescent phases of COVID-19. HLA class I and class II types, where available, came from metadata supplied by the sample provider rather than from assay-based typing. The samples were drawn from the first 160 participants of the ongoing ImmuneRACE study and from 1,254 subjects provided by 6 global collaborators. Subjects who had been exposed to COVID-19, were actively infected with it, or had recovered from it provided the deeply sampled blood TCRbeta repertoires that made up the dataset. The material from the prospective study consisted of cDNA or gDNA derived from T cells, B-cell-depleted T cells, or PBMCs. A de-identified subject ID, COVID-19 status, age in years and sex were almost always included in the sample metadata. A freely available public database, intended as a resource for researchers studying the immune response to SARS-CoV-2, is where the repertoires were released.

Whole blood was collected in K2EDTA tubes by collaborating institutions according to the institutions' own protocols. For TCRbeta analysis, collaborators shipped samples as frozen whole blood, isolated PBMCs, or DNA extracted from either of those sample types. TCRbeta CDR3 regions were amplified from genomic DNA using the immunoSEQ Assay, a bias-controlled multiplex PCR. In the original analysis: The number of nucleated cells in each sample was estimated by amplification of reference gene primers within the assay. To quantify the absolute abundance of each unique TCRbeta CDR3 rearrangement, sequence reads were collapsed and filtered. For each sample, productive Simpson clonality was calculated as the square root of Simpson's diversity index over productive rearrangements. Not all clones reach the TCRdb copy of this immuneACCESS table, which keeps in-frame sequences only. Checked studies attribute under half of the gap to unresolved V genes and leave the rest unexplained. D and trimming were read from the DNA, whereas the V and J calls and clone size are those reported in that table. The sample data list under 200,000 clones, and around 83% of these were observed just once. The ten largest clones represent approximately 1.4% of the sample.

What the authors observed across the whole study: The quantity of clinical and demographic metadata differed by source and by participant and was supplied without curation.

CDR1 and CDR2, per the germline V gene (reference sequence), are MNHEY and SMNVEV. Reading from cysteine to phenylalanine, the CDR3 counts 10 amino acids. The only DNA kept is the CDR3, 30 bases in frame from the first base. Of note for this clone: No cognate antigen has been identified for it. One junction end does not reproduce the germline sequence, and a read error may be involved.

Recombination linked TRBV27 to TRBJ2-7; no confident D gene assignment can be made. The source is a human donor in a cohort sampled during active COVID-19. Sequenced: peripheral blood. CDR3 reads: CASTSDEQYF. The DNA sequence follows: TGTGCCAGCACCTCCGACGAGCAGTACTTC.